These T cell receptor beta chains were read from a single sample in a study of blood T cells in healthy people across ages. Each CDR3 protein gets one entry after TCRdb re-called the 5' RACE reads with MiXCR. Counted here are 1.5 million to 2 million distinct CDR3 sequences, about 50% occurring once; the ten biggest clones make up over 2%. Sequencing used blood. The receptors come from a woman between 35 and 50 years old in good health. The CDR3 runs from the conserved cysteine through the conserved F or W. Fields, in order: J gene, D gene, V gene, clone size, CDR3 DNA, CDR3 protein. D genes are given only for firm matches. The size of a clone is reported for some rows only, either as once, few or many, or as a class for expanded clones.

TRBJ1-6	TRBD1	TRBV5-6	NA	TGTGCCAGCAGCTTGAGACAGGGGGCAGGCTATAATTCACCCCTCCACTTT	CASSLRQGAGYNSPLHF
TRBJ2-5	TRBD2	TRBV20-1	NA	TGCAGTGCTGGCTTTAGCGGGGGGGACCTTTGGGGAGAGACCCAGTACTTC	CSAGFSGGDLWGETQYF
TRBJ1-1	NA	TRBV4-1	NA	TGCGCCAGCAGCCAAGGGGAACAGGTTGAAGCTTTCTTT	CASSQGEQVEAFF
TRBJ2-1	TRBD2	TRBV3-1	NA	TGTGCCAGCAGGGGGGGACTAGCGGGGTCGCATCCCTACAATGAGCAGTTCTTC	CASRGGLAGSHPYNEQFF
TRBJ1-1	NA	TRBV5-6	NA	TGTGCCAGCAGCTCTTTCACAGCGAACACTGAAGCTTTCTTT	CASSSFTANTEAFF
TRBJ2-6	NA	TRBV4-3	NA	TGCGCCAGCAGCCAAATTACAGGGATGGTCTCTGGGGCCAACGTCCTGACTTTC	CASSQITGMVSGANVLTF
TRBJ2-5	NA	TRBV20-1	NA	TGCAGTGCTAGTGGTCCGTACAACCAAGAGACCCAGTACTTC	CSASGPYNQETQYF
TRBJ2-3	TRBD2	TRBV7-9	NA	TGTGCCAGCAGAAAGCGGGGTAACGAGCAGGATACGCAGTATTTT	CASRKRGNEQDTQYF
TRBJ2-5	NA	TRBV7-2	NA	TGTGCCAGCAGCTTAAGTAGGGCGGAAGAGACCCAGTACTTC	CASSLSRAEETQYF
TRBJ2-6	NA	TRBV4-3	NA	TGCGCCAGCAGCCCCTTCAGGGGTGGGGCTGGGGCCAACGTCCTGACTTTC	CASSPFRGGAGANVLTF
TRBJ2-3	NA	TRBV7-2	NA	TGTGCCAGCAACTTTCCTGTGGGGGTTTCAGATACGCAGTATTTT	CASNFPVGVSDTQYF
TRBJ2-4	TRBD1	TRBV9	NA	TGTGCCAGCAGCGAAGAAGGACAGGGGGGAAAAAACATTCAGTACTTC	CASSEEGQGGKNIQYF
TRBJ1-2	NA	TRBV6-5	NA	TGTGCCAGCAGCCGCCCAGGGCGAGGTGGCTACACCTTC	CASSRPGRGGYTF
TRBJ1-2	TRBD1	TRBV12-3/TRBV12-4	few	TGTGCCAGCAGGGACAGGGGGCTTGGCTACACCTTC	CASRDRGLGYTF
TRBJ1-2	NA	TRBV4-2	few	TGTGCCAGCAGCCAGCTAGGAACGGGGTTGGGGAACTATGGCTACACCTTC	CASSQLGTGLGNYGYTF
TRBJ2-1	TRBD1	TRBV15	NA	TGTGCCACCAGCAAGCCGAGGGACAGGGGGAATGAGCAGTTCTTC	CATSKPRDRGNEQFF
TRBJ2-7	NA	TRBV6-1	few	TGTGCCAGCAGTAATTCCGGGACAATCCAAAGCGGCTCCTACGAGCAGTACTTC	CASSNSGTIQSGSYEQYF
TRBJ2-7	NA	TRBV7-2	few	TGTGCCAGCAGCTTAGGAGGGTGGGACACCTACGAGCAGTACTTC	CASSLGGWDTYEQYF
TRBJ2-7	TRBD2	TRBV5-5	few	TGTGCCAGCAGCTCACTAGCGGGGCTTAGGAATGAGCAGTACTTC	CASSSLAGLRNEQYF
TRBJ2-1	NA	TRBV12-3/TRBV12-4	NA	TGTGCCAGCAGTATACATACAGGGATCTCCTACAATGAGCAGTTCTTC	CASSIHTGISYNEQFF
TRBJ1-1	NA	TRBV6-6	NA	TGTGCCAGCAGTTATTTGACGGAGGGCACTGAAGCTTTCTTT	CASSYLTEGTEAFF
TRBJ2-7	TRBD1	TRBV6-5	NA	TGTGCCAGCAGTTATCCGGGACAGTACACCTACGAGCAGTACTTC	CASSYPGQYTYEQYF
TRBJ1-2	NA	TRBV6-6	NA	TGTGCCAGCAGTACCGCGTCCGACTATGGCTACACCTTC	CASSTASDYGYTF
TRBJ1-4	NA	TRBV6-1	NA	TGTGCCAGCAGTGAATTTGCGAGGGCAACTAATGAAAAACTGTTTTTT	CASSEFARATNEKLFF
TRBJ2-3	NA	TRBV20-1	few	TGCAGTGCCCCGTTATGGGGTGTAATGATCACAGATACGCAGTATTTT	CSAPLWGVMITDTQYF
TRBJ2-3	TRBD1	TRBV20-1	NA	TGCAGTGCTAGGGACAGGGGGCTAGATACGCAGTATTTT	CSARDRGLDTQYF
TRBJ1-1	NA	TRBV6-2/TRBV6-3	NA	TGTGCCAGCAGTTACCCGGACGTCAGCTGGAACACTGAAGCTTTCTTT	CASSYPDVSWNTEAFF
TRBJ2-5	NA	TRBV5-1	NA	TGCGCCAGCAGCATGTCGACAGGAGTCGGACAAGAGACCCAGTACTTC	CASSMSTGVGQETQYF
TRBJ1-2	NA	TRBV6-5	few	TGTGCCAGCAGTTACTTTTTAGGGGCTACGAACTATGGCTACACCTTC	CASSYFLGATNYGYTF
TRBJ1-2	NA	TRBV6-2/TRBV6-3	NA	TGTGCCAGCAGTTCCAGAACAGGTCGGAGTGGCTACACCTTC	CASSSRTGRSGYTF
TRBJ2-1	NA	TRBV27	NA	TGTGCCAGCAGTTTAGCCGGGGTAATCAGCAATGGGCAGTTCTTC	CASSLAGVISNGQFF
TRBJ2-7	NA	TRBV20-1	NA	TGCAGTGCCCCCTTGGACAGTTCCTACGAGCAGTACTTC	CSAPLDSSYEQYF
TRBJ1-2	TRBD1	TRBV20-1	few	TGCAGTGCTAGAGATCAACTGGGACAGGGGAACTATGGCTACACCTTC	CSARDQLGQGNYGYTF
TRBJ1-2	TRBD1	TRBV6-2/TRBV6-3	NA	TGTGCCAGCAGTTACCCGGACAGGGGGAACTATGGCTACACCTTC	CASSYPDRGNYGYTF
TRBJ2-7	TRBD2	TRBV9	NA	TGTGCCAGCAGCCGGGGGGGACTGGCCTACGAGCAGTACTTC	CASSRGGLAYEQYF
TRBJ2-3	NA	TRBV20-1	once	TGCAGTGCCAGAGTCGCAGGATACACAGATACGCAGTATTTT	CSARVAGYTDTQYF
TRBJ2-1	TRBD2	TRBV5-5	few	TGTGCCAGCATTCTTCTGGGGGGGGTCGTTGATGAGCAGTTCTTC	CASILLGGVVDEQFF
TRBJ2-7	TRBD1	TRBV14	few	TGTGCCAGCAGCCAAGATCAGAGTCGACGGGACAGGCTCTCCTACGAGCAGTACTTC	CASSQDQSRRDRLSYEQYF
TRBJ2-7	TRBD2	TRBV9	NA	TGTGCCAGCAGCGAAGCGGGGGGGCCGCCCTACGAGCAGTACTTC	CASSEAGGPPYEQYF
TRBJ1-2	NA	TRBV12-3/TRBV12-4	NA	TGCGCCAGCAGCTTAGGGGGAGAGGGCTACACCTTC	CASSLGGEGYTF
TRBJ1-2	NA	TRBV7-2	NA	TGTGCCAGCAGCTACGGACATCCGGGGTATGGCTACACCTTC	CASSYGHPGYGYTF
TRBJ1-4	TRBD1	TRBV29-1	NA	TGCAGCGGGCAGGGGGCATATGATGAAAAACTGTTTTTT	CSGQGAYDEKLFF
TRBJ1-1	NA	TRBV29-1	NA	TGCAGCGAACAGAGATCGAACACTGAAGCTTTCTTT	CSEQRSNTEAFF